These T cell receptor beta chains were read from a single sample in a study of blood T cell repertoires in COVID-19. The data were produced by immunoSEQ multiplex PCR, yet TCRdb's version contains in-frame clones alone and is incomplete. Of roughly 250,000 clones in the sample, about 85% were seen once. The sequencing sample was made of peripheral blood. Receptors were obtained from a human donor with COVID-19, enrolled during active disease. The donor label of this sample is uncertain. Each CDR3 is given with its conserved first and last residue. For some rows the clone size is stated as once, few or many, or as a class when expanded; others skip it.

abundance	v_gene	j_gene	CDR3aa
.	TRBV24-1	TRBJ2-3	CATSLGTTDTQYF
.	TRBV28	TRBJ2-5	CASSLLRGETQYF
.	TRBV9	TRBJ2-1	CASSVVPAGEGFGEQFF
few	TRBV2	TRBJ1-2	CASSGRTGYYGYTF
.	TRBV7-6	TRBJ2-7	CASSMGQFYEQYF
.	TRBV5-1	TRBJ2-1	CASSAINVGGEQFF
once	TRBV10-3	TRBJ2-3	CAIGRDREMTDTQYF
.	TRBV2	TRBJ1-1	CASRAQGGNTEAFF
.	TRBV5-4	TRBJ1-1	CASSSQKGDTEAFF
.	TRBV7-8	TRBJ1-4	CASSPRGWGGEKLFF
.	TRBV29-1	TRBJ2-7	CSVEAPLADVGEQYF
.	TRBV19	TRBJ1-1	CASSIHHGQGGNTEAFF
.	TRBV7-9	TRBJ1-2	CASSLGQANYGYTF
.	TRBV29-1	TRBJ2-7	CSVALPSSGRNIISSYEQYF
.	TRBV19	TRBJ1-4	CASDGERQGGNEKLFF
few	TRBV19	TRBJ1-1	CASSPRTGTGLIRTEAFF
.	TRBV7-2	TRBJ2-7	CASSSLTGYPLYEQYF
.	TRBV7-3	TRBJ2-3	CASSLMGTTDTQYF
.	TRBV7-2	TRBJ1-6	CASSLAQGGNSPLHF
once	TRBV19	TRBJ2-5	CASSIGTGQETQYF